The 15 T cell receptor beta chains reported below all come from one sample, sequenced in a study of T cells after yellow fever vaccination. Each CDR3 protein gets one entry after TCRdb re-called the 5' RACE reads with MiXCR. The sample has about 210,000 distinct CDR3 sequences, under 3.5% seen once; the top ten hold approximately 3%. The material was CD4+ T cells sorted from PBMCs, obtained 10 days after the yellow fever booster vaccination. All receptors derive from a man in his late teens or twenties who received the YFV17D yellow fever vaccine.

V gene TRBV24-1 combines with J gene TRBJ2-1; 13 bases match TRBD2. V shed 4 bases, J shed 10 bases, and the junction held 6 bases outside the gene matches. CDR3 length: 15 residues. Germline loops: CDR1 KGHDR, CDR2 SFDVKD. The CDR3 loop reads CATSDTGTSGVEQFF. DNA for the CDR3: TGTGCCACCAGTGACACCGGGACTAGCGGGGTCGAGCAGTTCTTC.

This clonotype has a count of ten or more. The rearrangement uses TRBV2 and TRBJ2-1; D remains unclear. The V end was cut by 4 bases, the J end by 3 bases, with 10 bases between. This CDR3 is 14 amino acids long. Germline loops: CDR1 SNHLY, CDR2 FYNNEI. CDR3 nucleotide sequence: TGTGCCAGCAGTGGGCAGTTAGGCTACAATGAGCAGTTCTTC. Protein product: CASSGQLGYNEQFF.

CDR3 sequence reads: CASTSAGGQYF. The CDR3 DNA reads as TGTGCCAGCACCTCCGCGGGGGGCCAGTACTTC. The chain uses TRBV2 and TRBJ2-5, with 8 bases aligning to TRBD2. The CDR3 contains 11 residues. The germline V gene encodes CDR1 SNHLY and CDR2 FYNNEI. Germline trimming cut 7 bases from V and 10 bases from J; bases unmatched to any gene: 5.

This clonotype was seen many times. DNA of the CDR3: TGTGCCAGCAGCTTAGAGGGGCGGGGGTCCTACAATGAGCAGTTCTTC. It encodes CASSLEGRGSYNEQFF. The V gene is TRBV7-3, the J gene TRBJ2-1; 7 nucleotides line up with TRBD2. The junction had 5 bases not matched to a gene; V was cut back by 2 bases and J by 1 base. This CDR3 comprises 16 residues. Germline V gene data show CDR1 as SGHTA and CDR2 as FQGTGA. Looking up the rest from reference TRBV7-3 and TRBJ2-1 gives the full variable domain: GAGVSQTPSNKVTEKGKYVELRCDPISGHTALYWYRQSLGQGPEFLIYFQGTGAADDSGLPNDRFFAVRPEGSVSTLKIQRTERGDSAVYLCASSLEGRGSYNEQFFGPGTRLTVL.

This clonotype was seen ten or more times. The chain combines TRBV5-1 with TRBJ1-1; maybe TRBD1 (6 bases). V was cut by 0 bases and J by 4 bases, with 10 bases left in between. This CDR3 comprises 14 residues. Germline V gene data show CDR1 as SGHRS and CDR2 as YFSETQ. This CDR3 is CASSLEQGVTEAFF. CDR3 coding DNA: TGCGCCAGCAGCTTGGAACAGGGAGTCACTGAAGCTTTCTTT.

In this sample, this clonotype turned up a few times. The chain has TRBV6-5 and TRBJ1-1, with 9 positions matching TRBD1. With 0 bases clipped from V and 2 bases from J, the junction kept 1 base outside the gene matches. Germline loops: CDR1 MNHEY, CDR2 SVGAGI. The CDR3 is 15 amino acids. The CDR3 DNA is TGTGCCAGCAGTTACTCGGGACAGGGAAACACTGAAGCTTTCTTT. This sequence encodes CASSYSGQGNTEAFF.

This clonotype was detected ten times or more. The chain recombines TRBV4-2 with TRBJ2-1; D tentatively reads TRBD1 or TRBD2 (6 bases each). This CDR3 is 16 amino acids long. CDR1 is LGHNA and CDR2 is YNFKEQ in the germline V gene. Trimming pared 0 bases from V and 4 bases from J, leaving 13 bases between. The CDR3 region is CASSQDPGAGYNEQFF. The DNA for the CDR3 is TGTGCCAGCAGCCAAGATCCGGGGGCAGGGTACAATGAGCAGTTCTTC.

The gene calls are TRBV12-3 or TRBV12-4 and TRBJ2-7, with TRBD2 matching over 9 bases. V lost 5 bases to trimming and J lost 2 bases; unmatched junction nucleotides: 7. The CDR3 is 15 amino acids. CDR3 in amino acids: CASSQLTSGPYEQYF. CDR3 sequence (DNA): TGTGCCAGCAGTCAATTGACTAGCGGCCCCTACGAGCAGTACTTC.

The table lists this clonotype with many counts. V usage is TRBV5-1 and J usage is TRBJ2-2; TRBD2 matches 7 bases. This CDR3 contains 16 residues. Germline lookup yields CDR1 SGHRS and CDR2 YFSETQ. With V trimmed by 4 bases and J by 0 bases, 6 bases remained unmatched. The CDR3 is CASSTRTSPNTGELFF. CDR3 DNA: TGCGCCAGCAGCACACGGACTAGTCCGAACACCGGGGAGCTGTTTTTT.

The sample holds many counts of this clonotype. The chain's CDR3 is CASSPRTSGGTDTQYF. The CDR3 DNA reads TGTGCCAGCAGCCCCAGGACTAGCGGGGGCACAGATACGCAGTATTTT. This chain connects TRBV7-2 to TRBJ2-3; TRBD2 agrees at 12 bases. CDR1 is SGHTA and CDR2 is FQGNSA in the germline V gene. CDR3 size: 16 residues. The J segment lost 1 base and the V segment lost 5 bases, leaving 4 bases of the junction unmatched.

The chain links TRBV18 to TRBJ1-1, with TRBD1 identical over 7 bases. The germline V gene has CDR1 KGHSH and CDR2 LQKENI. The CDR3 totals 15 residues. The junction had 6 bases not matched to a gene; V was cut back by 5 bases and J by 0 bases. The CDR3 DNA sequence: TGTGCCAGCTCATGGGGACAGACTCTGAACACTGAAGCTTTCTTT. It specifies CASSWGQTLNTEAFF.

A few counts support this clonotype. V and J are TRBV20-1 and TRBJ2-6; D is uncertain. CDR3 size: 13 residues. With 6 bases removed from V and 0 bases from J, the gap between germline ends came to 6 bases. CDR1 and CDR2 (germline): DFQATT, SNEGSKA (reference sequence). The CDR3 DNA is TGCAGTGCCCCCCGCTCTGGGGCCAACGTCCTGACTTTC. This encodes CSAPRSGANVLTF.

This clonotype was recorded a few times. CDR3: CASSPDRAGANVLTF. The CDR3 DNA reads as TGTGCCAGCAGTCCCGACAGGGCTGGGGCCAACGTCCTGACTTTC. The chain uses TRBV2 and TRBJ2-6; 7 bases are a match to TRBD1. Germline assignment: CDR1 SNHLY and CDR2 FYNNEI. This CDR3 region has 15 residues. V lost 5 bases, J lost 2 bases, and 3 bases stayed unmatched.

The sample holds many counts of this clonotype. The chain employs TRBV7-2 and TRBJ2-2; TRBD1 matches 8 bases. Germline V gives CDR1 SGHTA, CDR2 FQGNSA. After removal of 7 bases from V and 4 bases from J, the junction contained 8 bases not matched to a gene. The CDR3 length is 15 residues. The CDR3 protein is CASNLGQGSTGELFF. CDR3 nucleotide sequence: TGTGCCAGCAATCTAGGACAGGGTAGCACCGGGGAGCTGTTTTTT.

Ten or more counts support this clonotype. The V and J genes are TRBV4-3 and TRBJ2-3; 7 positions match TRBD1. This CDR3 has 14 amino acids. Germline V gene lookup returns CDR1 LGHNA and CDR2 YSLEER. Trimming cost V 8 bases and J 4 bases; bases outside gene matches: 9. The CDR3 here is CASGQGVGPDTQYF. The CDR3 coding sequence is TGCGCCAGCGGTCAGGGGGTGGGTCCAGATACGCAGTATTTT.